These T cell receptor beta chains were read from a single sample in a study of cytomegalovirus exposure and HLA in healthy donors. The protocol was immunoSEQ multiplex PCR, while the TCRdb copy is restricted to in-frame clones and leaves out a portion. The data contain approximately 190,000 clones, about 81% of them singletons. Source material: PBMCs. These TCRs come from a woman aged 45-60 years in good health and CMV-seropositive. The CDR3 runs from the conserved cysteine through the conserved F or W. A D gene is named only where the DNA matches it firmly. Not all rows give a size; the values are once, few, many and, for expanded clones, a class.

CDR3	DNA	V	size	J	D
CASSVDSNQPQHF	TGTGCCAGCAGCGTAGATAGCAATCAGCCCCAGCATTTT	TRBV6-4	once	TRBJ1-5	.
CASSLGLAGGRANEKLFF	TGTGCCAGCAGCTTAGGATTGGCAGGGGGCAGGGCTAATGAAAAACTGTTTTTT	TRBV7-2	few	TRBJ1-4	TRBD1
CASSYNGESYGYTF	TGTGCCAGCAGTTACAACGGGGAATCCTATGGCTACACCTTC	TRBV6-5	.	TRBJ1-2	.
CASSPGTEYGYTF	TGTGCCAGCTCACCGGGGACAGAATATGGCTACACCTTC	TRBV18	.	TRBJ1-2	TRBD1
CASSPSGIYGYTF	TGTGCCAGCTCACCGTCGGGGATTTATGGCTACACCTTC	TRBV18	.	TRBJ1-2	.
CASSPRAQGTDTQYF	TGTGCCAGCTCACCACGCGCACAGGGGACAGATACGCAGTATTTT	TRBV18	.	TRBJ2-3	TRBD1
CASSLGTAYEQYF	TGTGCCAGCAGCCTCGGGACAGCCTACGAGCAGTACTTC	TRBV7-9	.	TRBJ2-7	TRBD1
CASSYAYYEQYF	TGTGCCAGCAGTTACGCCTACTACGAGCAGTACTTC	TRBV6-6	.	TRBJ2-7	.
CASSLSPPGYNEQFF	TGTGCCAGCAGCTTGTCCCCCCCGGGGTACAATGAGCAGTTCTTC	TRBV5-5	.	TRBJ2-1	.
CASSFGGTESYEQYF	TGTGCCAGCAGTTTTGGGGGGACCGAGTCCTACGAGCAGTACTTC	TRBV28	.	TRBJ2-7	.
CASSLASDSSGNTIYF	TGTGCCAGCAGCTTAGCTTCCGACTCCTCTGGAAACACCATATATTTT	TRBV7-9	once	TRBJ1-3	.
CASSLAGGGVYEQYF	TGTGCCAGCAGCTTAGCGGGCGGGGGGGTCTACGAGCAGTACTTC	TRBV7-2	.	TRBJ2-7	TRBD2
CASSTGQGDSQYF	TGTGCCAGCAGTACCGGACAGGGCGACAGTCAGTACTTC	TRBV6-5	.	TRBJ2-4	TRBD1
CASSNRGGSTDAQYF	TGTGCCAGCAGCAATAGGGGGGGGAGCACAGATGCGCAGTATTTT	TRBV7-2	.	TRBJ2-3	.
CASSFWGQARRSNQPQHF	TGTGCCAGTAGTTTCTGGGGACAGGCCAGGCGGAGCAATCAGCCCCAGCATTTT	TRBV19	.	TRBJ1-5	TRBD1
CASSKQGAGTEAFF	TGTGCCAGCAGCAAACAGGGGGCGGGCACTGAAGCTTTCTTT	TRBV27	.	TRBJ1-1	TRBD1
CASSYFGGAFF	TGTGCCAGCAGTTACTTCGGGGGAGCTTTCTTT	TRBV6-5	.	TRBJ1-1	.
CASSPKNTEAFF	TGTGCCAGCAGTCCCAAGAACACTGAAGCTTTCTTT	TRBV28	once	TRBJ1-1	.
CASSKAAGDGNTGELFF	TGTGCCAGCAGCAAAGCAGCGGGGGATGGAAACACCGGGGAGCTGTTTTTT	TRBV21-1	few	TRBJ2-2	.
CASRESGRSAYEQYF	TGTGCCAGCAGGGAGAGCGGGAGGTCGGCCTACGAGCAGTACTTC	TRBV28	.	TRBJ2-7	TRBD2
CASRGQLYPYEKLFF	TGTGCCAGCAGGGGACAGTTGTACCCCTATGAAAAACTGTTTTTT	TRBV2	.	TRBJ1-4	TRBD1
CASRSSGGTYNEQFF	TGTGCCAGCAGGTCAAGCGGGGGAACCTACAATGAGCAGTTCTTC	TRBV6-6	.	TRBJ2-1	TRBD2
CASRRGRGGEKLFF	TGTGCCAGCCGCAGGGGAAGGGGGGGTGAAAAACTGTTTTTT	TRBV28	.	TRBJ1-4	.
CASSPEPGSSNQPQHF	TGTGCCAGCAGCCCAGAACCAGGATCGAGCAATCAGCCCCAGCATTTT	TRBV4-2	.	TRBJ1-5	.